This TCR beta chain was identified during a study of T cells in Graves' hyperthyroidism and ophthalmopathy. J gave up 7 bases and V 7 bases, and 4 bases lay outside the gene matches. The CDR3 is made up of 15 amino acids. Germline CDR1 reads MNHNS; CDR2 reads SASEGT. In this sample, this clonotype turned up many times. Over 18 months, lack of ophthalmopathy progression marked Graves' hyperthyroidism as stable. Uncontrolled infection, other autoimmune disease, pregnancy or lactation barred patients from enrollment. On the basis of clinical symptoms, serum thyroxine and TRAb, thyroid ultrasound and orbital computed tomography, diagnoses were made. The TCR beta CDR3 regions underwent amplification using RNA transcripts as the source. The HTBI primer set was used in a first-round RT-PCR of the TCR CDR3. MiXCR, applied by TCRdb to the multiplex PCR reads, yields one record per CDR3 protein. The table lists roughly 740,000 distinct CDR3 sequences, about 16% of them singletons.

J is TRBJ2-2 and V is TRBV6-1; 15 bases match TRBD2. The sample taken for sequencing was blood. The sequence was obtained from a man between 18 and 35 years old with Graves' hyperthyroidism. The chain's CDR3 is CASNGLAGGDGELFF. The CDR3 DNA reads TGTGCCAGCAATGGACTAGCGGGAGGGGACGGGGAGCTGTTTTTT.